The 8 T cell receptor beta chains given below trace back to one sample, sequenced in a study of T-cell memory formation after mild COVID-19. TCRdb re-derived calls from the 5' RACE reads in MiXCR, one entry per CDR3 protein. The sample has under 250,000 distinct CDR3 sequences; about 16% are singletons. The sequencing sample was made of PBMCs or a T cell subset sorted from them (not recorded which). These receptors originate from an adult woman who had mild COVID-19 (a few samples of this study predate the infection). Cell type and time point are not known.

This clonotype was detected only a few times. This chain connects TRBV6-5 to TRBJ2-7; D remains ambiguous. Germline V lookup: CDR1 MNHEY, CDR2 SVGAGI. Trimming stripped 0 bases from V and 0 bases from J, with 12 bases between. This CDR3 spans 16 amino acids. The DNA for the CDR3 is TGTGCCAGCAGTTACTCGCGCAGGCGAAGCTCCTACGAGCAGTACTTC. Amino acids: CASSYSRRRSSYEQYF.

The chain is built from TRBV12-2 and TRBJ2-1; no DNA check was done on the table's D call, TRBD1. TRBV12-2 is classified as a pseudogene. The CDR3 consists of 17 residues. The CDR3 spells CASREPGQTAWDNEQFF. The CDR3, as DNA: TGTGCAAGTCGCGAACCGGGACAGACAGCCTGGGACAATGAGCAGTTCTTC.

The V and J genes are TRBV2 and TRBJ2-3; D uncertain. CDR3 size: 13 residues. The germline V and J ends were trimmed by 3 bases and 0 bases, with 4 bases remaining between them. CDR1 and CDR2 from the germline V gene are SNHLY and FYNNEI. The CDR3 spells CASSDRSTDTQYF. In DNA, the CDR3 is TGTGCCAGCAGTGACAGGAGCACAGATACGCAGTATTTT.

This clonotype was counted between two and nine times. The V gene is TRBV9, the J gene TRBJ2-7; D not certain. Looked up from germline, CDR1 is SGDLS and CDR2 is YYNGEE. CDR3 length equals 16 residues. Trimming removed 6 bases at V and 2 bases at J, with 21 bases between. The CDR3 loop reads CASNPLVALETYEQYF. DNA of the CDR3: TGTGCCAGCAACCCCCTAGTAGCTCTTGAGACCTACGAGCAGTACTTC.

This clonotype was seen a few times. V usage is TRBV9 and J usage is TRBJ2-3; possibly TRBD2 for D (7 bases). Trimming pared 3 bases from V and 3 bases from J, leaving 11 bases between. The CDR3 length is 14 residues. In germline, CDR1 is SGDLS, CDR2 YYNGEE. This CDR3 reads CASSGGGVTDTQYF. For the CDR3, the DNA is TGTGCCAGCAGCGGAGGGGGGGTGACAGATACGCAGTATTTT.

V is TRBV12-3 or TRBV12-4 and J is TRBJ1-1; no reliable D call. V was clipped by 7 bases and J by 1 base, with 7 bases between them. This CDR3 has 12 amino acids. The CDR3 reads CASMRQNTEAFF. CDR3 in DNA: TGTGCCAGCATGAGACAGAACACTGAAGCTTTCTTT.

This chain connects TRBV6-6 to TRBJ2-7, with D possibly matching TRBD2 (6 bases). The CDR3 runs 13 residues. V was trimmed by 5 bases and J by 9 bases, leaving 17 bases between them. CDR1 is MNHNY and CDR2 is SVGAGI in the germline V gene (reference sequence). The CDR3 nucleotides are TGTGCCAGCAGTCAAACCCGGGACTCGGGGCAGTACTTC. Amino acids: CASSQTRDSGQYF.

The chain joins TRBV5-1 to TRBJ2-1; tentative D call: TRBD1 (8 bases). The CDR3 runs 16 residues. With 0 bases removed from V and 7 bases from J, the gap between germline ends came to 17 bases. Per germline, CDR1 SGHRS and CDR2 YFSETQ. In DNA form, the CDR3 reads TGCGCCAGCAGCTTGGGCCCTGACAGGGGAGGGAATGAGCAGTTCTTC. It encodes CASSLGPDRGGNEQFF.